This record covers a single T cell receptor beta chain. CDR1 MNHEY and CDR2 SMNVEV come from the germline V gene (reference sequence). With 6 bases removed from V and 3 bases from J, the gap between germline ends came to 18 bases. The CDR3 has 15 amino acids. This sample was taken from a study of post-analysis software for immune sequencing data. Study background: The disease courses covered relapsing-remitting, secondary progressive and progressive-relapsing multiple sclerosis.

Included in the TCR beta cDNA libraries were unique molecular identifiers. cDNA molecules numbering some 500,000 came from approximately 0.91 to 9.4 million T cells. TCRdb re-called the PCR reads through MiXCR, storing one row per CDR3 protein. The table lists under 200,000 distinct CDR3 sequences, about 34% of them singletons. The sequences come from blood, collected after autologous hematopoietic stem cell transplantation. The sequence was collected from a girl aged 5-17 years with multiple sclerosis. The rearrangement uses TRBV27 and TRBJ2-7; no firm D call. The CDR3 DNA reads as TGTGCCAGCAGAACTGGGATAGGGTCTAGCTACGAGCAGTACTTC. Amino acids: CASRTGIGSSYEQYF.